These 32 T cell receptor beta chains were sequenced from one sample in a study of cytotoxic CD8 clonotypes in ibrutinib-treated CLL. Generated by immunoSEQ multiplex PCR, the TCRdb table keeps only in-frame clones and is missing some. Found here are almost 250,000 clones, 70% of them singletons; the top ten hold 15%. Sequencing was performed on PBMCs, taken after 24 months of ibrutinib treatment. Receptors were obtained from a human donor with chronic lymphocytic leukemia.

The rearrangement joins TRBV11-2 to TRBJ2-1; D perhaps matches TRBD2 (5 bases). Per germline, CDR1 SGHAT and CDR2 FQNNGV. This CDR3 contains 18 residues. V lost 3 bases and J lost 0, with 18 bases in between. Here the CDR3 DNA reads TGTGCCAGCAGCTTCAGTCCTAGCCTCTCTAACTCCTACAATGAGCAGTTCTTC. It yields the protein CASSFSPSLSNSYNEQFF.

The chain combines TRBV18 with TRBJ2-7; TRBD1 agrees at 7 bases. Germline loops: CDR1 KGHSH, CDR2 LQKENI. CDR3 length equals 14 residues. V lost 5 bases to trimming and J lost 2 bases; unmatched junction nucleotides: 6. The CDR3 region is CASSFPGQAYEQYF. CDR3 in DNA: TGTGCCAGCTCATTCCCCGGACAGGCCTACGAGCAGTACTTC. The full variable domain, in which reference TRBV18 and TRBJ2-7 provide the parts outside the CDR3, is NAGVMQNPRHLVRRRGQEARLRCSPMKGHSHVYWYRQLPEEGLKFMVYLQKENIIDESGMPKERFSAEFPKEGPSILRIQQVVRGDSAAYFCASSFPGQAYEQYFGPGTRLTVT.

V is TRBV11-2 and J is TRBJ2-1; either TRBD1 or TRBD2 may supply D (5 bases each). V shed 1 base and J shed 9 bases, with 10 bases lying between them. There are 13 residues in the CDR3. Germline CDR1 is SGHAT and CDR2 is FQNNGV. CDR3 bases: TGTGCCAGCAGCTTAGGAGGGGTAGCTGAGCAGTTCTTC. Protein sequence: CASSLGGVAEQFF.

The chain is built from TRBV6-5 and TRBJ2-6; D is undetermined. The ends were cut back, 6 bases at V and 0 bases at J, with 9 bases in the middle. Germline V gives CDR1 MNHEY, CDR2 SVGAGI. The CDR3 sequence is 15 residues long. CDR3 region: CASRAGSSGANVLTF. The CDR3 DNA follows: TGTGCCAGCAGGGCAGGAAGCTCTGGGGCCAACGTCCTGACTTTC.

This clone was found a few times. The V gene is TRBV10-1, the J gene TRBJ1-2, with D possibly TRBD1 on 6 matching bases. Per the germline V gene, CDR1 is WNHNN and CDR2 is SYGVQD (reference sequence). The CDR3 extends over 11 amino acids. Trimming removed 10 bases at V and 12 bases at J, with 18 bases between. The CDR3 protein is CATPGHTSHTF. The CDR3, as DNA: TGCGCCACCCCGGGACATACTTCCCACACCTTC.

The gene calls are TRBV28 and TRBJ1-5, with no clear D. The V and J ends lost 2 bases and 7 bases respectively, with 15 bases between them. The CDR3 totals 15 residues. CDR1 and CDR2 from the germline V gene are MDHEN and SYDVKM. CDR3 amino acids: CASSLGRGIWQPQHF. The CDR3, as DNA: TGTGCCAGCAGTTTAGGGCGGGGTATTTGGCAGCCCCAGCATTTT.

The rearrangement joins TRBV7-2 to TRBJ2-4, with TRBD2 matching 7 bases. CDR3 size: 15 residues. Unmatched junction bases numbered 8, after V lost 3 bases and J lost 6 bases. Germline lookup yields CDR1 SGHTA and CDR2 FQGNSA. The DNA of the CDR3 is TGTGCCAGCAGCTTTGCCGGAACGGGGGGAAACATTCAGTACTTC. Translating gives CASSFAGTGGNIQYF.

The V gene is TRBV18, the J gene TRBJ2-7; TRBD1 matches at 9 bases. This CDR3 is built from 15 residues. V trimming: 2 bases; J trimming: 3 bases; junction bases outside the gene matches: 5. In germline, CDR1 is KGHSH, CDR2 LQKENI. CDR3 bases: TGTGCCAGCTCACCAACAGGGGGCAGGAGCTACGAGCAGTACTTC. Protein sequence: CASSPTGGRSYEQYF.

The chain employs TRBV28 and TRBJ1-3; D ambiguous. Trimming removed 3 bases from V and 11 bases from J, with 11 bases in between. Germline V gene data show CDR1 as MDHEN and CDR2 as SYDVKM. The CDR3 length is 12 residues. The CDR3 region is CASSLSVDAIYF. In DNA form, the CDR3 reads TGTGCCAGCAGTTTGTCCGTAGACGCCATATATTTT.

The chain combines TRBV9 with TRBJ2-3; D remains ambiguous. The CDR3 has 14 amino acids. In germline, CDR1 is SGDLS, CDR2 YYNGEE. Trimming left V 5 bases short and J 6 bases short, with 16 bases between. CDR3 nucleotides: TGTGCCAGCAGAGGCGAGGCCCCTTACGATACGCAGTATTTT. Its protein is CASRGEAPYDTQYF.

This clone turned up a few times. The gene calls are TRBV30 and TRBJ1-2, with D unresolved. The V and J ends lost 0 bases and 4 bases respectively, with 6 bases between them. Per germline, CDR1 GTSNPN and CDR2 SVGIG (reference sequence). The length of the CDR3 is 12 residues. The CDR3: CAWSVGFYGYTF. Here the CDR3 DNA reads TGTGCCTGGAGTGTGGGCTTCTATGGCTACACCTTC.

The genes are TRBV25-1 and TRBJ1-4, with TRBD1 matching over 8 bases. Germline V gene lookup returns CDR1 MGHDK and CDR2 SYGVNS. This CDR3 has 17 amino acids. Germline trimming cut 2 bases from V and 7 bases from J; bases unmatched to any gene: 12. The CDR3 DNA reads TGTGCCAGCAGTGAACGGGGGGCCGGGACAGGCGTTGAAAAACTGTTTTTT. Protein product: CASSERGAGTGVEKLFF.

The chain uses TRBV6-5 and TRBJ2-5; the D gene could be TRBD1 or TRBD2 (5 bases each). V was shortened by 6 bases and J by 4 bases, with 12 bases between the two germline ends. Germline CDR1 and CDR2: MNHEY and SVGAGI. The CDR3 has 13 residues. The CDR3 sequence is CASRPGTSETQYF. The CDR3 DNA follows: TGTGCCAGCAGACCCGGGACCTCAGAGACCCAGTACTTC.

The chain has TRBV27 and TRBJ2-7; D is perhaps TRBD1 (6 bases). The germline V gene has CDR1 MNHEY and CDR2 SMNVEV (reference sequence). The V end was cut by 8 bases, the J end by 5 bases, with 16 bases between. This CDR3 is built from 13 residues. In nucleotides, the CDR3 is TGTGCCAGCTTCCCAACAGGGTCCCACGAGCAGTACTTC. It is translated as CASFPTGSHEQYF.

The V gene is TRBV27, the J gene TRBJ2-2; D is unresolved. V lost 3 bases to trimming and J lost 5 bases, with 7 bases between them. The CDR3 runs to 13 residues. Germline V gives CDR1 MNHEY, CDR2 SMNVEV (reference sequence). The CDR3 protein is CASSFRVTGELFF. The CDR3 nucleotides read TGTGCCAGCAGTTTCCGGGTTACCGGGGAGCTGTTTTTT.

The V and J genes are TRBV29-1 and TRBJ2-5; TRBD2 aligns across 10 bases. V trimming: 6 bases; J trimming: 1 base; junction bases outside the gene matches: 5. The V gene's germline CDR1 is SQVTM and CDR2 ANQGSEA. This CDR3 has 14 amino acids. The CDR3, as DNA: TGCAGCGTCGAAAGACTAGCGGGCCAAGAGACCCAGTACTTC. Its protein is CSVERLAGQETQYF.

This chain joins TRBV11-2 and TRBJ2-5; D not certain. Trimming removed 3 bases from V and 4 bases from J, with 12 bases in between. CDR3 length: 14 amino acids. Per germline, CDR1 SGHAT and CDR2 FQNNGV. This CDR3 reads CASSFHKTGETQYF. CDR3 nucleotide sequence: TGTGCCAGCAGCTTCCACAAAACCGGAGAGACCCAGTACTTC.

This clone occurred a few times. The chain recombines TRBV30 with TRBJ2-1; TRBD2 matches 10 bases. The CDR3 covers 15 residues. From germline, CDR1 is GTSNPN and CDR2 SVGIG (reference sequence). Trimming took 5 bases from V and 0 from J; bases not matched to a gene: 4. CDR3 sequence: CAWGIAGGSYNEQFF. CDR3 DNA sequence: TGTGCCTGGGGTATAGCGGGGGGCTCCTACAATGAGCAGTTCTTC.

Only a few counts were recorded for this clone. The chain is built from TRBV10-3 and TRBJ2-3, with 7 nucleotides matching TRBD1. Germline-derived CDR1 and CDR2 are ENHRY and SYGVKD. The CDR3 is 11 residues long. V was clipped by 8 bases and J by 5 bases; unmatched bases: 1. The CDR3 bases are TGTGCCATCCGGACAGGAGATACGCAGTATTTT. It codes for CAIRTGDTQYF.

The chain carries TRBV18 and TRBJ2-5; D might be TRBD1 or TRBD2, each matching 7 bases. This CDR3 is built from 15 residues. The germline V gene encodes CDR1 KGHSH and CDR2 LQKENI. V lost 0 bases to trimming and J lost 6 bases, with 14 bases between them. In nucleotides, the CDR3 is TGTGCCAGCTCACCACCGGTCAGGGGGGGGCAGACCCAGTACTTC. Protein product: CASSPPVRGGQTQYF.

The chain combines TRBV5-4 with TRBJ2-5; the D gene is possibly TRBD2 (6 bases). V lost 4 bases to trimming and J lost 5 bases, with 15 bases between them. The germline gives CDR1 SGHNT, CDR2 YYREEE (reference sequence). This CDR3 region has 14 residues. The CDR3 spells CASSQFTGVETQYF. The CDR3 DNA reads TGTGCCAGCAGCCAGTTCACGGGAGTGGAGACCCAGTACTTC.

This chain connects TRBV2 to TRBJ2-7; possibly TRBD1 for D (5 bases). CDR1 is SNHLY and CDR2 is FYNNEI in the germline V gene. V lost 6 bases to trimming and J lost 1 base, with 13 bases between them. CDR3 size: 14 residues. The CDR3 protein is CASRALDRSYEQYF. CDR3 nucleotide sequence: TGTGCCAGCAGGGCCTTAGACAGATCCTACGAGCAGTACTTC.

The CDR3 sequence is CASSLSFNYGYTF. The CDR3 DNA is TGTGCCAGCAGTTTATCTTTTAACTATGGCTACACCTTC. The chain recombines TRBV27 with TRBJ1-2; no clear D. The germline V and J ends were trimmed by 0 bases and 1 base, with 3 bases remaining between them. The CDR3 covers 13 residues. CDR1 MNHEY and CDR2 SMNVEV come from the germline V gene (reference sequence).

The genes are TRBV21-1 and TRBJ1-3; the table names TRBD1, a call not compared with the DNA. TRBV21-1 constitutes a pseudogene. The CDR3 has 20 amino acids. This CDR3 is CASSIHGTGDRTPSGNTIYF. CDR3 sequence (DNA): TGTGCCAGCAGCATCCACGGGACAGGGGACAGAACCCCCTCTGGAAACACCATATATTTT.

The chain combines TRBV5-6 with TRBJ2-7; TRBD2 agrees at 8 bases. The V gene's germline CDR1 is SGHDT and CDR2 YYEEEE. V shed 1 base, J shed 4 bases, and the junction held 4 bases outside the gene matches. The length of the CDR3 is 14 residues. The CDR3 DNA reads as TGTGCCAGCAGCTTGACTAGCGGCAATTACGAGCAGTACTTC. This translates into CASSLTSGNYEQYF.

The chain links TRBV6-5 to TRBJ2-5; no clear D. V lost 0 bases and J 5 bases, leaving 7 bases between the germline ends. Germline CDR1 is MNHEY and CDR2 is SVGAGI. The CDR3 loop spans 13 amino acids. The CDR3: CASSYSDKETQYF. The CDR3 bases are TGTGCCAGCAGTTACTCGGATAAGGAGACCCAGTACTTC.

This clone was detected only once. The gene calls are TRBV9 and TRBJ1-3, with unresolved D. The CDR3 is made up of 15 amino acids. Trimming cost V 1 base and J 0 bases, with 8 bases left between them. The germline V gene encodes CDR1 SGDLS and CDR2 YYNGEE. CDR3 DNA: TGTGCCAGCAGCGTAAAACGGGACTCTGGAAACACCATATATTTT. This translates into CASSVKRDSGNTIYF.

The DNA for the CDR3 is TGCAGCGCAGGGGTTAGCGGGAGCACAGATACGCAGTATTTT. Protein: CSAGVSGSTDTQYF. The rearrangement joins TRBV29-1 to TRBJ2-3, with a possible D match to TRBD2 (7 bases). The CDR3 consists of 14 residues. V was cut by 7 bases and J by 0 bases, with 14 bases left in between. The V gene's germline CDR1 is SQVTM and CDR2 ANQGSEA.

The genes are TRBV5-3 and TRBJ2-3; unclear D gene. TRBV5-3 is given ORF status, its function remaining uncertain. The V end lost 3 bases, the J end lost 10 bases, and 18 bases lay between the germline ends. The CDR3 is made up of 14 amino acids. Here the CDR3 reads CARSSPRLPPPQYF. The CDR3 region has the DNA TGTGCCAGAAGCTCTCCCCGACTTCCGCCCCCGCAGTATTTT.

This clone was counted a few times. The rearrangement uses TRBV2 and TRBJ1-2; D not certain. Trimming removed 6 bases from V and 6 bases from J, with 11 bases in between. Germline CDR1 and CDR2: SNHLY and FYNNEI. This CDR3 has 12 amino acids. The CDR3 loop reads CASRAFPDGYTF. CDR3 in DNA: TGTGCCAGCAGAGCCTTCCCCGATGGCTACACCTTC.

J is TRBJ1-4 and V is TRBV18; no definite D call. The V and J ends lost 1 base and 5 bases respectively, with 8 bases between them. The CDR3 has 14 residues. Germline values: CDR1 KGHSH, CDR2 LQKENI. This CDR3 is CASSPRSTNEKLFF. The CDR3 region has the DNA TGTGCCAGCTCACCACGAAGTACGAATGAAAAACTGTTTTTT.

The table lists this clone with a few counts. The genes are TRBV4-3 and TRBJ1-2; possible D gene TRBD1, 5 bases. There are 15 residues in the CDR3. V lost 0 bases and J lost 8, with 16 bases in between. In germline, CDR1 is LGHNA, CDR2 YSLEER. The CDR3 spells CASSQDRGPKKGYTF. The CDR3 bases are TGCGCCAGCAGCCAAGATAGGGGACCCAAGAAGGGCTACACCTTC.